Shown below are 12 T cell receptor beta chains from a single sample sequenced in a study of blood T cell repertoires in COVID-19. Using immunoSEQ multiplex PCR, the repertoire was profiled, and TCRdb retains in-frame clones only, with some absent. The sample has 300,000 to 400,000 clones, 90% seen once; the top ten hold roughly 3.9%. Sequencing was performed on PBMCs or T cells enriched from blood (not recorded which). These receptors were collected from a woman in her twenties or thirties who had been exposed to COVID-19.

The chain carries TRBV9 and TRBJ2-5, with TRBD2 matching 9 bases. The germline CDR1 and CDR2 sequences are SGDLS and YYNGEE. The V and J ends lost 2 bases and 5 bases, in that order; junction bases with no gene match: 7. CDR3 size: 15 residues. CDR3 loop: CASSVSSGGRETQYF. In nucleotides, the CDR3 is TGTGCCAGCAGCGTGAGTAGCGGGGGACGGGAGACCCAGTACTTC.

The gene calls are TRBV9 and TRBJ2-2, with 10 bases that match TRBD2. CDR3 length equals 16 residues. Germline trimming cut 3 bases from V and 0 bases from J; bases unmatched to any gene: 2. Germline-derived CDR1 and CDR2 are SGDLS and YYNGEE. CDR3 coding DNA: TGTGCCAGCAGCGGAGGACTAGCGGCGAACACCGGGGAGCTGTTTTTT. Translated: CASSGGLAANTGELFF.

This clone was picked up a small number of times. This chain connects TRBV21-1 to TRBJ1-3; the D call TRBD1 from the table was never checked on the DNA. TRBV21-1 is described as a pseudogene. The CDR3 is 18 residues long. The CDR3 sequence is CASSLRYRPSNSGNTIYF. CDR3 sequence (DNA): TGTGCCAGCAGCCTCCGATACAGGCCCTCTAACTCTGGAAACACCATATATTTT.

The chain combines TRBV5-1 with TRBJ2-3; D uncertain. Between the trimmed V and J ends, which lost 6 bases and 1 base, there was a span of 12 bases. Germline V gene lookup returns CDR1 SGHRS and CDR2 YFSETQ. The CDR3 runs to 14 residues. The CDR3 loop reads CASISLPGTDTQYF. DNA for the CDR3: TGCGCCAGCATCTCCCTCCCGGGCACAGATACGCAGTATTTT.

This chain connects TRBV5-1 to TRBJ1-4, with D perhaps matching TRBD1 (6 bases). V gave up 2 bases and J gave up 1 base, with 15 bases separating them. The CDR3 runs to 17 residues. The germline V gene has CDR1 SGHRS and CDR2 YFSETQ. The CDR3 DNA sequence: TGCGCCAGCAGCTTAACAGGACAGCCGGGAACTAATGAAAAACTGTTTTTT. Translation: CASSLTGQPGTNEKLFF. The full variable domain, rest sourced from reference TRBV5-1 and TRBJ1-4, is KAGVTQTPRYLIKTRGQQVTLSCSPISGHRSVSWYQQTPGQGLQFLFEYFSETQRNKGNFPGRFSGRQFSNSRSEMNVSTLELGDSALYLCASSLTGQPGTNEKLFFGSGTQLSVL.

The genes are TRBV6-6 and TRBJ1-4, with 7 bases matching TRBD1. CDR3 length: 16 residues. CDR1 and CDR2 (germline): MNHNY, SVGAGI (reference sequence). Trimming took 6 bases from V and 6 from J; bases not matched to a gene: 13. Here the CDR3 DNA reads TGTGCCAGCAGCCCCCCCGGAGGGGGCGTGGATGAAAAACTGTTTTTT. It translates to CASSPPGGGVDEKLFF.

The chain couples TRBV7-6 to TRBJ2-7; D may be TRBD2 (5 bases). The germline CDR1 and CDR2 sequences are SGHVS and FNYEAQ. The CDR3 is 14 amino acids. V lost 5 bases and J lost 3, with 14 bases in between. The CDR3 is CASSPEVEDYEQYF. Written as DNA, the CDR3 is TGTGCCAGCAGCCCGGAGGTAGAAGACTACGAGCAGTACTTC.

The chain couples TRBV11-3 to TRBJ2-5, with D perhaps TRBD1 (5 bases). The CDR3 contains 15 residues. Looked up from germline, CDR1 is SGHNT and CDR2 is YENEEA. Trimming removed 0 bases from V and 1 base from J, with 9 bases in between. The CDR3 sequence: CASSLDIRAQETQYF. The DNA for the CDR3 is TGTGCCAGCAGCTTAGATATCAGGGCCCAAGAGACCCAGTACTTC.

The CDR3 nucleotides are TGCGCCAGCAGCCAAGTAGCCGGGACCTATAATTCACCCCTCCACTTT. It specifies CASSQVAGTYNSPLHF. The V and J genes are TRBV4-3 and TRBJ1-6; no firm D call. Germline CDR1 LGHNA, CDR2 YSLEER. The V and J ends lost 1 base and 2 bases respectively, with 9 bases between them. This CDR3 contains 16 residues.

J is TRBJ2-3 and V is TRBV5-1; 14 nucleotides match TRBD2. With V trimmed by 0 bases and J by 2 bases, 2 bases remained unmatched. The CDR3 is 17 amino acids. Germline loops: CDR1 SGHRS, CDR2 YFSETQ. CDR3 protein: CASSLGLAGGITDTQYF. Here the CDR3 DNA reads TGCGCCAGCAGCTTGGGACTAGCGGGGGGGATCACAGATACGCAGTATTTT.

J is TRBJ2-5 and V is TRBV7-9; the D gene is possibly TRBD2 (5 bases). CDR3 length: 11 residues. V dropped 5 bases and J dropped 7 bases, with 8 bases sitting between them. Germline V CDR1 and CDR2: SEHNR, FQNEAQ (reference sequence). Here the CDR3 reads CASSIRGTQYF. The CDR3 bases are TGTGCCAGCAGCATTCGGGGGACCCAGTACTTC.

The chain combines TRBV19 with TRBJ2-7, with 10 bases fitting TRBD1. V trimming: 6 bases; J trimming: 5 bases; junction bases outside the gene matches: 10. The germline V gene has CDR1 LNHDA and CDR2 SQIVND (reference sequence). The CDR3 runs 15 residues. CDR3 sequence (DNA): TGTGCCAGTAGGGCAGGGGACAGGGGAGGCCACGAGCAGTACTTC. Its translation is CASRAGDRGGHEQYF.